The source of this TCR beta chain is a study of cytomegalovirus exposure and HLA in healthy donors. Study-level information: A subsequent analysis reported that the 110 or so validation repertoires were produced on the same platform that had also been used for the roughly 670 first-cohort repertoires. The study, taken as a whole, reports: Cytomegalovirus association was listed for approximately 150 TCR beta chains. A later analysis found first-cohort TCR clusters tended to co-occur in the 120 validation repertoires.

Looked up from germline, CDR1 is LNHDA and CDR2 is SQIVND (reference sequence). The CDR3 is 16 residues long. J gave up 1 base and V 7 bases, and 8 bases lay outside the gene matches. Points on this clone: Its antigen remains unknown.

While the first cohort had fewer than 850 subjects, the donors belonged to the separate validation cohort of about 110 subjects. Only in-frame clones appear in the TCRdb table, and some are missing; sequencing was by immunoSEQ multiplex PCR. The table lists under 65,000 clones, about 95% of them singletons, with approximately 6.4% in the top ten. The sample comprised PBMCs. This sequence was found in a woman between 18 and 30 years old in good health and CMV-seropositive. This chain links TRBV19 with TRBJ1-1; 11 positions match TRBD1. The CDR3 DNA reads TGTGCCAGTAATGGACAGGGGGCGGTGGGGAACACTGAAGCTTTCTTT. As protein: CASNGQGAVGNTEAFF.